Sequencing of this T cell receptor (beta chain) was carried out in a study of T cells in Graves' hyperthyroidism and ophthalmopathy. This clonotype was recorded at least ten times. The CDR3 is 15 residues long. V was clipped by 6 bases and J by 0 bases, with 12 bases between them. The V gene's germline CDR1 is MNHNS and CDR2 SASEGT. Amplified regions were TCR beta CDR3 sequences from RNA transcripts. HTBI primers were the set used in a first-round RT-PCR of the TCR CDR3. TCRdb re-derived calls from the multiplex PCR reads in MiXCR, one entry per CDR3 protein. The sample includes about 350,000 distinct CDR3 sequences, roughly 20% of them seen just once.

The sequenced sample was blood. V usage is TRBV6-1 and J usage is TRBJ1-5, with D unclear. This sequence was found in a middle-aged woman with Graves' ophthalmopathy. The CDR3 DNA follows: TGTGCCAGCAGGGACCGATTATATAGCAATCAGCCCCAGCATTTT. Its protein is CASRDRLYSNQPQHF.